The T cell receptor beta chain under discussion was sequenced for a study of T cells in women clearing cervical HPV infection. TCRdb's table, derived via immunoSEQ multiplex PCR, lists solely in-frame clones and lacks some. This repertoire includes about 22,000 clones. Germline CDR1 SEHNR, CDR2 FQNEAQ (reference sequence). The CDR3 is 14 residues long. About this clone itself: The observed sequence ends 3 residues before the CDR3 terminus, with the missing tail filled in from the germline J gene.

Sequencing was performed on blood buffy coat. The source is a woman aged 18 to 75 with a cervical HPV16 infection that either progressed to CIN3+ or cleared (not recorded which). The rearrangement uses TRBV7-9 and TRBJ1-1, with D unclear. The CDR3 is CASSSLAGDSEAFF. The covered CDR3 bases are TGTGCCAGCAGCTCGTTAGCGGGAGACTCCGAG.